This T cell receptor (beta chain) was identified during a study of OX40 agonist ivuxolimab in advanced cancers. Across the whole study: Partial responses were observed in three patients, of whom one had hepatocellular carcinoma and two had cutaneous melanoma.

Germline CDR1 reads SGHAT; CDR2 reads FQNNGV. The V gene lost 0 bases and the J gene lost 0 bases, with 6 bases spanning the gap. This CDR3 spans 14 amino acids. Produced via immunoSEQ multiplex PCR; TCRdb's table is partial and in-frame only. Of 52,000 or so clones in the sample, 70% to 90% were seen once. The sample in question was CD4+ or CD8+ T cells sorted from blood, obtained in a trial of the OX40 agonist ivuxolimab. The chain carries TRBV11-2 and TRBJ2-7; D uncertain. This sequence originates from an adult with an advanced solid tumor such as melanoma, head and neck, liver or kidney cancer. The CDR3 here is CASSLDQSSYEQYF. DNA of the CDR3: TGTGCCAGCAGCTTAGACCAAAGCTCCTACGAGCAGTACTTC. The full variable domain, rest sourced from reference TRBV11-2 and TRBJ2-7, is EAGVAQSPRYKIIEKRQSVAFWCNPISGHATLYWYQQILGQGPKLLIQFQNNGVVDDSQLPKDRFSAERLKGVDSTLKIQPAKLEDSAVYLCASSLDQSSYEQYFGPGTRLTVT.